This T cell receptor beta chain was recorded in a study of neurological immune-mediated disorders (dated by TCRdb to between 2017 and 2020). About the investigation overall: Peripheral blood TCR-beta repertoires from patients with HTLV-I-associated myelopathy (HAM/TSP), patients with multiple sclerosis, and healthy controls were compared in the study using UMI-based sequencing. The 85 to 110 TCR-beta libraries included longitudinal samples, technical triplicates and paired sorted CD4+ and CD8+ T-cell subsets alongside PBMC samples. The cohort was made up of about 68 subjects, consisting of some 15 HAM/TSP patients, 34 multiple sclerosis patients and 20 healthy controls. Results the study describes overall, beyond this receptor: Across subjects, expanded clones never shared an identical CDR3 amino acid sequence, which suggests that the TCR-beta repertoires in every group were private. TCR clonal expansion was highest in HAM/TSP patients and lowest in MS patients, with MS patients falling below even healthy controls.

cDNA was synthesized by template-switch 5'RACE using a primer carrying a 10-nucleotide random unique molecular identifier by which each TCR transcript was tagged. Every sequencing run yielded over 160 million TCR-beta sequences covering 15-18 subjects. The RNeasy kit was used to extract total RNA. Using the KAPA Real-time Library Amplification kit, TCR-beta VDJ regions were amplified with primers for the TCR constant region and the 5'RACE anchor. Sample indexes and Illumina adaptors were added in a first PCR, after which library yield was increased in a second PCR. After Ampure bead purification, the roughly 650 bp TCR product was size-selected on a 2% E-gel SizeSelection system. Before pooling, library quality was checked on a Bioanalyzer, concentration was measured with Qubit, and libraries were quantified with the Kapa Library Quantification kit. An Illumina HiSeq 2500 was used to sequence the libraries paired-end at 2 x 150 bp. To increase sequence diversity, about 25-30% phiX was spiked into each library pool. The study's own analysis went as follows. Quality-filtered reads were processed with the UMI-based MiGEC pipeline, which removed over 75% of raw TCR sequences during error correction. IMGT germline references were used for alignment of VDJ genes, and clonotypes were defined by a unique CDR3 amino acid sequence together with V-J genes. Clonal expansion, Shannon diversity and CDR3 relatedness were evaluated with VDJtools (CalcPairwiseDistances, ClusterSamples), while phylogenetic trees were built in CLCbio workbench. Using coefficient-of-variation modelling across technical triplicates, the study counted a clone as expanded if it had at least 8 unique UMIs. The public reads were reprocessed in TCRdb via fastp at Q25 and MiXCR, keeping in-frame beta chains. Entries that share a CDR3 protein sequence are merged under the most common genes and DNA. TCRdb's processing, not the study's, gives the V and J calls here. Counted in this sample were some 32,000 distinct CDR3 sequences; around 14% of them appeared once. The top ten constitute 25% to 30% of the sample.

The healthy controls were volunteers from blood banks in Maryland, USA. Libraries from unsorted PBMCs were made from 2 million PBMCs kept in RNAlater at -80 degrees C until RNA extraction. Peripheral blood was subjected to Ficoll-Hypaque density gradient centrifugation to isolate PBMCs, which were then cryopreserved in liquid nitrogen. V trim: 0 bases; J trim: 10 bases; unmatched bases: 5. Reading the germline V gene gives CDR1 SGHTA and CDR2 FQGNSA. There are 15 amino acids in the CDR3, from cysteine to phenylalanine inclusive. Here the CDR3 DNA is all that survives: 45 bases in frame from base 1. This clonotype came up many times. Its antigen remains undetermined. Base qualities are missing; no much larger clone stands one base away.

The origin of this receptor is a man aged 70 or older in good health. The material sequenced was PBMCs. In this chain, TRBV7-2 is recombined with TRBJ2-1; TRBD2 agrees with 11 junctional bases. The CDR3 protein sequence reads: CASSLALAGGGEQFF. The bases are TGTGCCAGCAGCTTAGCCCTAGCGGGGGGAGGGGAGCAGTTCTTC.